This TCR beta chain was sequenced during a study of blood T cell repertoires in COVID-19. Only in-frame clones appear in the TCRdb table, and some are missing; sequencing was by immunoSEQ multiplex PCR. The repertoire holds about 180,000 clones, with about 85% as singletons. The V segment lost 0 bases and the J segment 7 bases; nucleotides outside the gene matches: 10. Germline V gene lookup returns CDR1 SGHRS and CDR2 YFSETQ. CDR3 length: 18 residues. This receptor was obtained from a woman in her thirties with active or convalescent COVID-19. This chain uses TRBV5-1 with TRBJ2-2; TRBD2 aligns across 12 bases. Sequencing input: peripheral blood. CDR3 DNA sequence: TGCGCCAGCAGCTTGGGGCTAGCGGGGGGGCCGACCGGCGGGGAGCTGTTTTTT. This encodes CASSLGLAGGPTGGELFF.